Presented here are 25 T cell receptor beta chains from one specimen sequenced in a study of OX40 agonist ivuxolimab in advanced cancers. Produced via immunoSEQ multiplex PCR; TCRdb's table is partial and in-frame only. The table lists under 9,500 clones, around 90% of them singletons, with 15% to 20% in the top ten. This specimen consisted of CD4+ or CD8+ T cells sorted from blood, obtained in a trial of the OX40 agonist ivuxolimab. These receptors were taken from an adult with an advanced solid tumor such as melanoma, head and neck, liver or kidney cancer.

The chain carries TRBV6-1 and TRBJ2-1; 7 bases align to TRBD1. The germline gives CDR1 MNHNS, CDR2 SASEGT. The CDR3 loop spans 14 amino acids. V trimming: 5 bases; J trimming: 6 bases; junction bases outside the gene matches: 7. As DNA, the CDR3 is TGTGCCAGCAGTCCCCCGCCAGGGGGCAATGAGCAGTTCTTC. This translates into CASSPPPGGNEQFF.

This clone was observed once. The CDR3 here is CASSIGSSEAFF. CDR3 nucleotides: TGTGCCAGCAGCATCGGCAGCTCTGAAGCTTTCTTT. This chain joins TRBV7-9 and TRBJ1-1; no clear D. This CDR3 has 12 residues. V was pared by 5 bases and J by 6 bases, with 10 bases between. CDR1 is SEHNR and CDR2 is FQNEAQ in the germline V gene (reference sequence).

The chain joins TRBV5-5 to TRBJ1-1; D possibly corresponds to TRBD1 (6 bases). The germline CDR1 and CDR2 sequences are SGHKS and YYEKEE (reference sequence). The V end lost 4 bases, the J end lost 7 bases, and 11 bases lay between the germline ends. This CDR3 has 12 amino acids. CDR3 in DNA: TGTGCCAGCAGCCTTGGACAGCATGAAGCTTTCTTT. Translated, it gives CASSLGQHEAFF. The variable domain in full, completed from reference TRBV5-5 and TRBJ1-1, reads DAGVTQSPTHLIKTRGQQVTLRCSPISGHKSVSWYQQVLGQGPQFIFQYYEKEERGRGNFPDRFSARQFPNYSSELNVNALLLGDSALYLCASSLGQHEAFFGQGTRLTVV.

This chain uses TRBV11-2 with TRBJ2-3; 9 nucleotides line up with TRBD2. CDR3 size: 15 residues. Germline assignment: CDR1 SGHAT and CDR2 FQNNGV. With V trimmed by 6 bases and J by 4 bases, 8 bases remained unmatched. The CDR3 sequence: CASRHIAGVPDTQYF. The CDR3 DNA is TGTGCCAGCAGACATATAGCGGGGGTGCCAGATACGCAGTATTTT.

V gene TRBV2 combines with J gene TRBJ2-1, with D tentatively TRBD1 (6 bases). CDR1 SNHLY and CDR2 FYNNEI come from the germline V gene. The CDR3 contains 13 residues. V lost 3 bases and J 4 bases, leaving 7 bases between the germline ends. The chain's CDR3 is CASSDRGYNEQFF. CDR3 coding DNA: TGTGCCAGCAGTGATAGGGGGTACAATGAGCAGTTCTTC. The whole variable domain, remainder taken from reference TRBV2 and TRBJ2-1, is EPEVTQTPSHQVTQMGQEVILRCVPISNHLYFYWYRQILGQKVEFLVSFYNNEISEKSEIFDDQFSVERPDGSNFTLKIRSTKLEDSAMYFCASSDRGYNEQFFGPGTRLTVL.

The J gene is TRBJ2-5, the V gene TRBV5-5, with 11 bases fitting TRBD2. The CDR3 is 15 residues long. Trimming cost V 4 bases and J 5 bases; bases outside gene matches: 7. In germline, CDR1 is SGHKS, CDR2 YYEKEE (reference sequence). The DNA for the CDR3 is TGTGCCAGCAGCCGGTGGTCTAGCGGGGGGGAGACCCAGTACTTC. Translating gives CASSRWSSGGETQYF.

V gene TRBV7-7 combines with J gene TRBJ2-5; D assignment may be TRBD1 or TRBD2 (5 bases each). V lost 3 bases and J 5 bases, leaving 13 bases between the germline ends. This CDR3 is 14 amino acids long. Germline lookup yields CDR1 SSHAT and CDR2 FNYEAQ (reference sequence). This chain's CDR3 is CASSLVLGEETQYF. CDR3 in DNA: TGTGCCAGCAGCTTGGTACTAGGGGAGGAGACCCAGTACTTC.

The genes are TRBV6-1 and TRBJ2-7; D gene ambiguous. The CDR3 is 15 residues long. The germline CDR1 and CDR2 sequences are MNHNS and SASEGT. V was shortened by 4 bases and J by 0 bases, with 13 bases between the two germline ends. The CDR3 DNA reads as TGTGCCAGCAGTGGCCCCGAGAAGGGCTCCTACGAGCAGTACTTC. Translating gives CASSGPEKGSYEQYF.

This chain links TRBV18 with TRBJ2-5; TRBD1 or TRBD2 may be the D gene (5 bases each). The DNA end lines up better with TRBJ2-7; the J call may be wrong. Germline assignment: CDR1 KGHSH and CDR2 LQKENI. The CDR3 has 14 amino acids. DNA for the CDR3: TGTGCCAGCTCACCAAGGGACGACACCTACGAGCAGTACTTC. Protein product: CASSPRDDTYEQYF.

This clone was observed a handful of times. The chain uses TRBV15 and TRBJ2-7, with D tentatively TRBD1 or TRBD2 (5 bases each). The CDR3 is 17 residues long. From germline, CDR1 is LNHNV and CDR2 YYDKDF (reference sequence). V was cut by 4 bases and J by 1 base, with 20 bases left in between. In nucleotides, the CDR3 is TGTGCCACCAGCAACTCTGGGCCCCGGGACGGATCCTACGAGCAGTACTTC. This gives the protein CATSNSGPRDGSYEQYF. The whole variable domain, filled in from reference TRBV15 and TRBJ2-7, reads DAMVIQNPRYQVTQFGKPVTLSCSQTLNHNVMYWYQQKSSQAPKLLFHYYDKDFNNEADTPDNFQSRRPNTSFCFLDIRSPGLGDTAMYLCATSNSGPRDGSYEQYFGPGTRLTVT.

By share of the sample, this clone is large. The chain joins TRBV28 to TRBJ2-5, with D possibly matching TRBD2 (6 bases). Germline loops: CDR1 MDHEN, CDR2 SYDVKM. V was clipped by 3 bases and J by 4 bases, with 9 bases between them. This CDR3 region has 13 residues. CDR3 sequence: CASSFYGGETQYF. DNA for the CDR3: TGTGCCAGCAGTTTCTACGGGGGAGAGACCCAGTACTTC.

The gene calls are TRBV28 and TRBJ1-4; D gene uncertain. The germline V and J ends were trimmed by 6 bases and 7 bases, with 15 bases remaining between them. This CDR3 comprises 14 residues. The germline gives CDR1 MDHEN, CDR2 SYDVKM. CDR3 protein: CASSFTGLGEKLFF. The CDR3 nucleotides read TGTGCCAGCAGCTTTACCGGATTGGGTGAAAAACTGTTTTTT. Full variable domain (rest looked up from reference TRBV28 and TRBJ1-4): DVKVTQSSRYLVKRTGEKVFLECVQDMDHENMFWYRQDPGLGLRLIYFSYDVKMKEKGDIPEGYSVSREKKERFSLILESASTNQTSMYLCASSFTGLGEKLFFGSGTQLSVL.

This clone was seen once. The rearrangement joins TRBV6-6 to TRBJ2-7; no clear D gene. Per the germline V gene, CDR1 is MNHNY and CDR2 is SVGAGI (reference sequence). Trimming removed 2 bases at V and 2 bases at J, with 10 bases between. This CDR3 has 14 amino acids. The CDR3 reads CASSYPVPPYEQYF. The CDR3 DNA is TGTGCCAGCAGTTACCCGGTTCCCCCCTACGAGCAGTACTTC.

This clone was picked up one time. The genes are TRBV27 and TRBJ2-7; D remains ambiguous. The CDR3 runs 13 residues. With 4 bases removed from V and 2 bases from J, the gap between germline ends came to 9 bases. The V gene's germline CDR1 is MNHEY and CDR2 SMNVEV (reference sequence). The CDR3 loop is CASSSGAAYEQYF. The CDR3 bases are TGTGCCAGCAGTTCAGGAGCCGCCTACGAGCAGTACTTC.

This clone was found once. The chain combines TRBV19 with TRBJ2-6; maybe TRBD1 (6 bases). The germline V and J ends were trimmed by 5 bases and 0 bases, with 23 bases remaining between them. This CDR3 has 20 residues. The V gene's germline CDR1 is LNHDA and CDR2 SQIVND (reference sequence). The CDR3 bases are TGTGCCAGTAGTCCCCACTACCGGACAGTCATATTCTCTGGGGCCAACGTCCTGACTTTC. Amino acid sequence: CASSPHYRTVIFSGANVLTF.

This clone showed up just a few times. The chain links TRBV11-2 to TRBJ1-1; no clear D. V lost 2 bases, J lost 4 bases, and 11 bases lay in between. Germline loops: CDR1 SGHAT, CDR2 FQNNGV. This CDR3 comprises 14 residues. The CDR3 sequence: CASSLMVASTEAFF. The CDR3 nucleotides are TGTGCCAGCAGCTTAATGGTAGCGAGCACTGAAGCTTTCTTT.

This clone came up once. This chain links TRBV11-2 with TRBJ2-7; D possibly corresponds to TRBD1 (6 bases). CDR1 and CDR2 from the germline V gene are SGHAT and FQNNGV. V lost 1 base, J lost 2 bases, and 9 bases lay in between. The CDR3 covers 14 residues. The CDR3 coding sequence is TGTGCCAGCAGCTTAGTAGGGGGTACCTACGAGCAGTACTTC. It yields the protein CASSLVGGTYEQYF. The variable domain in full, completed from reference TRBV11-2 and TRBJ2-7, reads EAGVAQSPRYKIIEKRQSVAFWCNPISGHATLYWYQQILGQGPKLLIQFQNNGVVDDSQLPKDRFSAERLKGVDSTLKIQPAKLEDSAVYLCASSLVGGTYEQYFGPGTRLTVT.

V gene TRBV27 combines with J gene TRBJ2-1, with TRBD2 identical over 9 bases. This CDR3 has 15 residues. CDR1 is MNHEY and CDR2 is SMNVEV in the germline V gene (reference sequence). With V trimmed by 7 bases and J by 5 bases, 9 bases remained unmatched. CDR3 loop: CASIGSGRPNNEQFF. As DNA, the CDR3 is TGTGCCAGCATCGGAAGCGGGAGGCCGAACAATGAGCAGTTCTTC.

This rearrangement joins TRBV10-3 to TRBJ1-1; no definite D call. CDR1 and CDR2 from the germline V gene are ENHRY and SYGVKD. The CDR3 contains 12 residues. This CDR3 is CATRTGISEAFF. In DNA form, the CDR3 reads TGTGCGACCCGAACGGGAATCTCTGAAGCTTTCTTT.

This chain joins TRBV27 and TRBJ2-7; 8 bases map to TRBD2. The trim removed 7 bases at V and 2 bases at J, leaving 10 bases unmatched. CDR1 and CDR2 from the germline V gene are MNHEY and SMNVEV (reference sequence). The CDR3 loop spans 15 amino acids. The CDR3 protein is CASTAEGGGTYEQYF. The CDR3, as DNA: TGTGCCAGCACCGCCGAGGGCGGGGGGACCTACGAGCAGTACTTC.

This sequence joins TRBV28 and TRBJ1-4, with D perhaps TRBD1 (5 bases). Germline CDR1 MDHEN, CDR2 SYDVKM. This CDR3 comprises 14 residues. Trimming took 7 bases from V and 5 from J, leaving 14 bases between them. CDR3 sequence (DNA): TGTGCCAGCACCATCAGGGAATGGAATGAAAAACTGTTTTTT. Translating gives CASTIREWNEKLFF.

This chain joins TRBV19 and TRBJ2-7; D uncertain. The germline CDR1 and CDR2 sequences are LNHDA and SQIVND (reference sequence). The CDR3 runs 14 residues. Trimming stripped 5 bases from V and 5 bases from J, with 16 bases between. CDR3 DNA sequence: TGTGCCAGTAGTTTCTCCGGCCCACGGAACGAGCAGTACTTC. It translates to CASSFSGPRNEQYF.

The chain has TRBV28 and TRBJ2-7; no firm D call. V lost 3 bases, J lost 0 bases, and 9 bases lay in between. The length of the CDR3 is 14 residues. Germline V lookup: CDR1 MDHEN, CDR2 SYDVKM. The CDR3 loop reads CASSFFITSYEQYF. In DNA, the CDR3 is TGTGCCAGCAGTTTTTTTATAACCTCCTACGAGCAGTACTTC.

The V call is TRBV4-3, the J call TRBJ2-5; D is perhaps TRBD1 (6 bases). This CDR3 is built from 15 residues. Per the germline V gene, CDR1 is LGHNA and CDR2 is YSLEER. The V gene lost 0 bases and the J gene lost 7 bases, with 15 bases spanning the gap. The CDR3: CASSQETGLEGTQYF. The CDR3 region has the DNA TGCGCCAGCAGCCAAGAAACAGGGCTGGAAGGGACCCAGTACTTC.

The rearrangement joins TRBV10-3 to TRBJ1-1; weak D call: TRBD1 (5 bases). CDR1 is ENHRY and CDR2 is SYGVKD in the germline V gene. There are 16 residues in the CDR3. V lost 4 bases and J 3 bases, leaving 18 bases between the germline ends. The DNA for the CDR3 is TGTGCCATCAGTGCCCGGGACGGAATCGAGGACACTGAAGCTTTCTTT. Protein sequence: CAISARDGIEDTEAFF.